This TCR beta chain emerged from a study of human T cells and chemical hapten exposure. TCRdb reprocessed the RACE reads via MiXCR and lists one record per CDR3 protein. Among some 89,000 distinct CDR3 sequences listed, around 9.6% were seen once. Time point specified: patch test 2, 6 weeks after DPC sensitization. Treatment here: therapeutic diphenylcyclopropenone sensitization with weekly scalp DPC. Donors, patients with alopecia ranging from 18 to 70 years old and judged suitable for DPC, provided samples. J gave up 9 bases and V 5 bases, and 9 bases lay outside the gene matches. CDR1 is DFQATT, CDR2 SNEGSKA, per germline (reference sequence). This CDR3 has 14 residues. This clonotype was seen many times.

V and J are TRBV20-1 and TRBJ2-3, with 12 bases lining up with TRBD2. The sample in question was whole blood, obtained in connection with sensitization to the hapten diphenylcyclopropenone (DPC). The receptor's source is a young woman with alopecia areata. Some clones in this sample may be carry-over from other donors' samples. CDR3 protein: CSAWETSGRGTQYF. CDR3 bases: TGCAGTGCTTGGGAGACTAGCGGGAGAGGGACGCAGTATTTT.